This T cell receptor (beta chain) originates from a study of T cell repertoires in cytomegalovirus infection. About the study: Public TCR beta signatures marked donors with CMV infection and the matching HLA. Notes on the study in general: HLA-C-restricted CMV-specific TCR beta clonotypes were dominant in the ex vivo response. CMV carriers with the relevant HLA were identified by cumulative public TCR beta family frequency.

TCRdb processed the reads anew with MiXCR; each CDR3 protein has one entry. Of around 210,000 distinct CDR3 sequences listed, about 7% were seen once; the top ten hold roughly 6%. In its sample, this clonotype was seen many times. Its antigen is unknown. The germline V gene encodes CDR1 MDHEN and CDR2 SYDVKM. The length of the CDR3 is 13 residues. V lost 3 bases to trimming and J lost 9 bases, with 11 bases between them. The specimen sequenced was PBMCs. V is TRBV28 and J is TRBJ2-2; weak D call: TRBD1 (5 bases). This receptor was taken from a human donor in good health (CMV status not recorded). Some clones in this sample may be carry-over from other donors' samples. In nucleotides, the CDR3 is TGTGCCAGCAGTTTCTCAGGGTATCGGGAGCTGTTTTTT. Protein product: CASSFSGYRELFF.